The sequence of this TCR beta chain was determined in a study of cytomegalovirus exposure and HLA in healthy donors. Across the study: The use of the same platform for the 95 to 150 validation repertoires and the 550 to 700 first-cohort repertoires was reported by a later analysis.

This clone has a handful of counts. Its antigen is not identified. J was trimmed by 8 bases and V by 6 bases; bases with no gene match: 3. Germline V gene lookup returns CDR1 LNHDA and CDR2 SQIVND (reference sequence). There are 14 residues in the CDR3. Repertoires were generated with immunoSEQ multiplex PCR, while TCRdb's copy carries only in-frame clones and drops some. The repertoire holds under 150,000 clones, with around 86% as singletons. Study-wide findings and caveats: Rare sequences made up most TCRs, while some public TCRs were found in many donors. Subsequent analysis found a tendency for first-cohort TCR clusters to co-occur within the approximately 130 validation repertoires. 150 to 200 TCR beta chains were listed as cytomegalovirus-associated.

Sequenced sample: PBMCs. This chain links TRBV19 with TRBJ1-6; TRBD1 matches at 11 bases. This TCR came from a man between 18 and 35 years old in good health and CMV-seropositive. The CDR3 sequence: CASRRGQGDSPLHF. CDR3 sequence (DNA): TGTGCCAGTAGGAGGGGACAGGGGGATTCACCCCTCCACTTT. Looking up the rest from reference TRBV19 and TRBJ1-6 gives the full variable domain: DGGITQSPKYLFRKEGQNVTLSCEQNLNHDAMYWYRQDPGQGLRLIYYSQIVNDFQKGDIAEGYSVSREKKESFPLTVTSAQKNPTAFYLCASRRGQGDSPLHFGNGTRLTVT.